The rows below give T cell receptor beta chains drawn from one sample of a study of post-analysis software for immune sequencing data. TCRdb ran MiXCR on the PCR reads and lists one entry per CDR3 protein. The profile shows about 560,000 distinct CDR3 sequences, roughly 47% of them singletons. Sequenced input: blood. These receptors were taken from a girl aged 10 to 17 with multiple sclerosis. CDR3s include the opening cysteine and the closing phenylalanine or tryptophan.

>TRBV5-8
CASSWLGQGDSGYTF
>TRBV6-5
CASSYSSGQGGGANVLTF
>TRBV12-3/TRBV12-4
CASTHPGQGALWWNTEAFF
>TRBV12-3/TRBV12-4
CASSLNPQGSEQYF
>TRBV7-2
CASSEDRVENIQYF
>TRBV6-1
CASEAPGELNNEQYF
>TRBV12-3/TRBV12-4
CASSFITSRTTDTQYF
>TRBV10-2
CTSRESSFYGYTF
>TRBV15
CATSRGGYGATGANVPTF
>TRBV5-1
CASSSGLASVNEQYF
>TRBV7-2
CASSWGGQNYEQYF
>TRBV5-1
CASSPTGGENEQFF
>TRBV4-1
CASSQGRPGQVSVGYTF
>TRBV12-3/TRBV12-4
CASSFLGLSYEQYF
>TRBV12-3/TRBV12-4
CASSLGQGILAGEQQFF
>TRBV2
CASSDGFMNTEAFF
>TRBV18
CASSPLDRGPVYGYTF
>TRBV20-1
CSARDQKAQTEQYF
>TRBV29-1
CSVEGGLTDTQYF
>TRBV3-1
CASSQWRASSYNEQYF
>TRBV5-8
CASSLQSRRGQETQYF
>TRBV7-9
CASSVVGLLSYNEQFF
>TRBV13
CASSLTQRGISYNEQFF
>TRBV29-1
CSTDRGANTEAFF